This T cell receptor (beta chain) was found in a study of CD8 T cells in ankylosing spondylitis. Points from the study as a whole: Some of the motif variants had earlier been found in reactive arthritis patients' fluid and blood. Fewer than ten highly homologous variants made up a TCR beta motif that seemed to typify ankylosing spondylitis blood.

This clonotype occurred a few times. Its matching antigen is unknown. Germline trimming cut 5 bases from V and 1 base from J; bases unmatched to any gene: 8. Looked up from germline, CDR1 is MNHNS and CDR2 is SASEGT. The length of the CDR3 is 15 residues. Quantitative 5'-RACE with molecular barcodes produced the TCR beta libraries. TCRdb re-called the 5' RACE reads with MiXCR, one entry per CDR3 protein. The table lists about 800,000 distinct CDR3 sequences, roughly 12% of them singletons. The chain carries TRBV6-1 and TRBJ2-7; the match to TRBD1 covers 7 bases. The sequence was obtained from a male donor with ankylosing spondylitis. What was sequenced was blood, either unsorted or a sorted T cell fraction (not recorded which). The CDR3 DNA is TGTGCCAGCAGTCCAATGACAGGGATATCCTACGAGCAGTACTTC. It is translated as CASSPMTGISYEQYF.